The rows below give T cell receptor beta chains drawn from one sample of a study of technical replicates of blood from several donors. Libraries were prepared by immunoSEQ multiplex PCR; TCRdb keeps only in-frame clonotypes and omits some of them. The sample includes approximately 73,000 clones, 90% to 95% of them seen just once. What was sequenced was T cells isolated from PBMCs. All receptors derive from a human donor in good health. CDR3s include the opening cysteine and the closing phenylalanine or tryptophan. D genes are given only for firm matches. Clone size is stated in some rows and not others, as once, few, many or a class when expanded.

>-|TRBJ2-1|-|TRBV7-6
CASSLEMITPGSSQQFF
TGTGCCAGCAGCTTAGAAATGATAACCCCGGGATCTAGTCAGCAGTTCTTC
>TRBD1|TRBJ1-2|-|TRBV9
CASSGLGDRADGYTF
TGTGCCAGCAGCGGCCTAGGGGACAGGGCCGATGGCTACACCTTC
>-|TRBJ1-5|-|TRBV6-5
CATARAGQYQPQHF
TGTGCCACCGCTCGGGCCGGACAATACCAGCCCCAGCATTTT
>-|TRBJ2-5|-|TRBV5-4
CASSPATGSQETQYF
TGTGCCAGCAGCCCCGCGACCGGGTCCCAAGAGACCCAGTACTTC
>-|TRBJ1-2|few|TRBV5-1
CASSETLDYGYTF
TGCGCCAGCAGCGAGACACTAGACTATGGCTACACCTTC
>TRBD2|TRBJ2-1|-|TRBV5-1
CASATGTSAYLLNNEQFF
TGCGCCAGCGCCACCGGGACTAGCGCCTACCTACTTAACAATGAGCAGTTCTTC
>-|TRBJ1-1|-|TRBV5-1
CASSLGVQGITEAFF
TGCGCCAGCAGCTTGGGTGTTCAGGGGATCACTGAAGCTTTCTTT
>-|TRBJ2-1|-|TRBV5-1
CASKLGGAAYNEQFF
TGCGCCAGCAAATTGGGGGGGGCCGCCTACAATGAGCAGTTCTTC
>-|TRBJ2-1|once|TRBV15
CATSRTSGSGYNEQFF
TGTGCCACCAGCAGGACCTCGGGATCTGGCTACAATGAGCAGTTCTTC
>TRBD2|TRBJ2-7|-|TRBV27
CASSLSLAGSYEQYF
TGTGCCAGCAGTTTATCTCTAGCGGGATCCTACGAGCAGTACTTC
>-|TRBJ2-5|-|TRBV6-5
CASSYQETRTQYF
TGTGCCAGCAGTTACCAAGAGACTAGGACCCAGTACTTC
>TRBD2|TRBJ2-2|-|TRBV5-8
CASSEGLAIPNTGELFF
TGTGCCAGCAGTGAAGGACTAGCGATTCCGAACACCGGGGAGCTGTTTTTT
>-|TRBJ1-2|-|TRBV6-1
CASSVLGRDYGYTF
TGTGCCAGCAGTGTCCTGGGGCGCGACTATGGCTACACCTTC
>-|TRBJ1-2|once|TRBV6-6
CASSFITDNGYGYTF
TGTGCCAGCAGTTTCATCACGGACAATGGGTATGGCTACACCTTC
>-|TRBJ2-3|-|TRBV7-2
CASSPYTDTQYF
TGTGCCAGCAGCCCGTACACAGATACGCAGTATTTT
>TRBD2|TRBJ2-5|-|TRBV13
CASSLGRLAGKKETQYF
TGTGCCAGCAGCTTAGGCCGACTAGCGGGGAAAAAAGAGACCCAGTACTTC
>-|TRBJ1-1|once|TRBV5-1
CASSLVHPGLLSTEAFF
TGCGCCAGCAGCCTTGTTCACCCGGGACTGCTTAGCACTGAGGCTTTCTTT
>-|TRBJ1-1|-|TRBV7-8
CASSPHSPYRQKNTEAFF
TGTGCCAGCAGCCCCCATAGTCCTTATAGACAGAAGAACACTGAAGCTTTCTTT
>-|TRBJ2-3|once|TRBV25-1
CASSQGIGTDTQYF
TGTGCCAGCAGTCAGGGTATCGGCACAGATACGCAGTATTTT
>TRBD2|TRBJ2-5|-|TRBV11-2
CASSLVRGRGRETQYF
TGTGCCAGCAGCTTAGTAAGAGGGAGGGGTAGAGAGACCCAGTACTTC
>TRBD1|TRBJ1-1|-|TRBV4-1
CASSRDRGHGTEAFF
TGCGCCAGCAGCCGGGACAGGGGGCACGGCACTGAAGCTTTCTTT
>TRBD2|TRBJ2-1|-|TRBV27
CASSPGLAGPQGNEQFF
TGTGCCAGCAGTCCAGGACTAGCGGGACCCCAAGGCAATGAGCAGTTCTTC
>TRBD1|TRBJ2-7|-|TRBV19
CASSTGQVSTYEQYF
TGTGCCAGTAGTACAGGACAGGTCTCCACCTACGAGCAGTACTTC
>TRBD2|TRBJ2-1|-|TRBV7-8
CASSSLAGGGDEQFF
TGTGCCAGCAGCTCTTTAGCGGGGGGGGGCGATGAGCAGTTCTTC
>-|TRBJ1-5|-|TRBV2
CASTTGGAVRPQHF
TGTGCCAGCACTACCGGTGGGGCCGTAAGGCCCCAGCATTTT